These T cell receptor beta chains were read from a single sample in a study of CD8 T cells in Susac syndrome. TCRdb ran MiXCR on the immunoSEQ multiplex PCR reads and lists one entry per CDR3 protein. Of some 260,000 distinct CDR3 sequences in the sample, around 93% are singletons; the top ten hold 0.06% to 0.08%. What was sequenced was CD4+ T cells from PBMCs. These receptors were collected from a human donor with multiple sclerosis. CDR3s include the opening cysteine and the closing phenylalanine or tryptophan. Fields, in order: clone size, CDR3 length, D gene, V gene, J gene, CDR3 protein, CDR3 DNA. D genes are given only for firm matches. Expanded clones are given a class, and other clones once, few, many or no size at all.

clone_size: once; cdr3_length: 12; d_call: -; v_call: TRBV30; j_call: TRBJ2-5; cdr3_aa: CAWGRRTKTQYF; cdr3_nt: TGTGCCTGGGGGCGCCGAACGAAGACCCAGTACTTC
clone_size: -; cdr3_length: 15; d_call: -; v_call: TRBV5-4; j_call: TRBJ1-1; cdr3_aa: CASSPEGVLVSEAFF; cdr3_nt: TGTGCCAGCAGCCCCGAAGGGGTTCTTGTTTCTGAAGCTTTCTTT
clone_size: -; cdr3_length: 14; d_call: -; v_call: TRBV2; j_call: TRBJ2-1; cdr3_aa: CASGGSNTRDEQFF; cdr3_nt: TGTGCCAGTGGGGGGTCCAACACTCGGGATGAGCAGTTCTTC
clone_size: -; cdr3_length: 19; d_call: TRBD2; v_call: TRBV4-1; j_call: TRBJ2-6; cdr3_aa: CASSQAPSGQDSGANVLTF; cdr3_nt: TGCGCCAGCAGCCAAGCACCTAGCGGCCAAGACTCTGGGGCCAACGTCCTGACTTTC
clone_size: -; cdr3_length: 13; d_call: -; v_call: TRBV7-2; j_call: TRBJ1-5; cdr3_aa: CASSFSPSQPQHF; cdr3_nt: TGTGCCAGCAGCTTCTCCCCGAGTCAGCCCCAGCATTTT
clone_size: -; cdr3_length: 16; d_call: TRBD2; v_call: TRBV7-8; j_call: TRBJ2-3; cdr3_aa: CASSLGEPGGADTQYF; cdr3_nt: TGTGCCAGCAGCTTAGGAGAGCCGGGGGGGGCCGATACGCAGTATTTT
clone_size: -; cdr3_length: 13; d_call: -; v_call: TRBV29-1; j_call: TRBJ1-4; cdr3_aa: CSGYVRGREKLFF; cdr3_nt: TGCAGCGGCTATGTGCGGGGCAGAGAAAAACTGTTTTTT
clone_size: -; cdr3_length: 14; d_call: TRBD2; v_call: TRBV20-1; j_call: TRBJ2-3; cdr3_aa: CSARRLAGTDTQYF; cdr3_nt: TGCAGTGCTAGGAGACTAGCGGGCACAGATACGCAGTATTTT
clone_size: -; cdr3_length: 17; d_call: TRBD1; v_call: TRBV28; j_call: TRBJ2-5; cdr3_aa: CASRPTTGTGGRETQYF; cdr3_nt: TGTGCCAGCAGGCCTACCACCGGGACAGGGGGCAGGGAGACCCAGTACTTC
clone_size: -; cdr3_length: 14; d_call: -; v_call: TRBV13; j_call: TRBJ2-2; cdr3_aa: CASSPRLVGGELFF; cdr3_nt: TGTGCCAGCAGCCCCCGACTAGTCGGCGGGGAGCTGTTTTTT
clone_size: once; cdr3_length: 15; d_call: TRBD2; v_call: TRBV20-1; j_call: TRBJ2-3; cdr3_aa: CSASELAGRTDTQYF; cdr3_nt: TGCAGTGCTAGCGAGCTAGCGGGCCGCACAGATACGCAGTATTTT
clone_size: -; cdr3_length: 15; d_call: -; v_call: TRBV6-5; j_call: TRBJ2-5; cdr3_aa: CASSYKRRGVETQYF; cdr3_nt: TGTGCCAGCAGTTACAAACGAAGGGGGGTGGAGACCCAGTACTTC
clone_size: -; cdr3_length: 15; d_call: -; v_call: TRBV24-1; j_call: TRBJ2-3; cdr3_aa: CATSDGLEVQDTQYF; cdr3_nt: TGTGCCACCAGTGATGGGCTGGAGGTTCAAGATACGCAGTATTTT
clone_size: -; cdr3_length: 15; d_call: TRBD2; v_call: TRBV7-3; j_call: TRBJ2-2; cdr3_aa: CASSLGLAGTGELFF; cdr3_nt: TGTGCCAGCAGCCTGGGGCTAGCGGGGACCGGGGAGCTGTTTTTT
clone_size: -; cdr3_length: 15; d_call: -; v_call: TRBV5-4; j_call: TRBJ2-5; cdr3_aa: CASSYSDRSQETQYF; cdr3_nt: TGTGCCAGCAGCTACTCCGACAGGAGCCAAGAGACCCAGTACTTC
clone_size: -; cdr3_length: 14; d_call: TRBD2; v_call: TRBV7-3; j_call: TRBJ2-3; cdr3_aa: CASSLRASGDTQYF; cdr3_nt: TGTGCCAGCAGCTTAAGGGCTAGCGGAGATACGCAGTATTTT